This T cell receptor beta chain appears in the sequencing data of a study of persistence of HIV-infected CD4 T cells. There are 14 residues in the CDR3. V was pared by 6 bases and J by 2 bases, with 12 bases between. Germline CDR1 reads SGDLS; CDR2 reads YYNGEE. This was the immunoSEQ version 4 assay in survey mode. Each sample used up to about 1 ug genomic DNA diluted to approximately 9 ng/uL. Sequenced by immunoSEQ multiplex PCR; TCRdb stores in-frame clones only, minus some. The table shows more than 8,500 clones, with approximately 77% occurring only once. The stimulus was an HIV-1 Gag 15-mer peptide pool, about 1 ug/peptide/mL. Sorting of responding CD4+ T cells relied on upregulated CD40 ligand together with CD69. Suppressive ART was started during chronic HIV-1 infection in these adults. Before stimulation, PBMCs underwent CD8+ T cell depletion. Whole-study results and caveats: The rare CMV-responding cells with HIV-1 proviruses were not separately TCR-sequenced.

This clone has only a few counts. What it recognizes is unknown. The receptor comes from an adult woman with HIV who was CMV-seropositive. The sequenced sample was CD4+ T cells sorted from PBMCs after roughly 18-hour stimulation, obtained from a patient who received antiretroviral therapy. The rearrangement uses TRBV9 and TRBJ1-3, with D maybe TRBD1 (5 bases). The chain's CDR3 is CASTGTGTGNTIYF. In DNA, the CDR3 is TGTGCCAGCACCGGGACCGGAACTGGAAACACCATATATTTT.